Shown below are 6 T cell receptor beta chains from a single sample sequenced in a study of shared clonotypes between healthy human individuals. Sequencing was performed with immunoSEQ multiplex PCR; in TCRdb, only in-frame clones are kept and a portion is missing. The profile covers 980,000 or so clones, with 76% appearing a single time and over 1.3% taken by the ten largest. Material for sequencing was memory CD4+ T cells sorted from blood. The subset here: CD45RA-negative fraction. Every receptor here comes from a man aged 18 to 29 in good health.

V gene TRBV6-1 combines with J gene TRBJ1-2; D call uncertain. The ends were cut back, 4 bases at V and 6 bases at J, with 12 bases in the middle. This CDR3 spans 13 amino acids. The germline CDR1 and CDR2 sequences are MNHNS and SASEGT. CDR3 bases: TGTGCCAGCAGTGTGAACAGAAACAATGGCTACACCTTC. This translates into CASSVNRNNGYTF.

V usage is TRBV5-1 and J usage is TRBJ2-2, with 8 bases identical to TRBD2. Per the germline V gene, CDR1 is SGHRS and CDR2 is YFSETQ. The ends lost 0 bases at V and 14 bases at J; junction bases unmatched: 12. CDR3 length: 15 residues. CDR3 region: CASSLDTGGPQRLFF. In DNA form, the CDR3 reads TGCGCCAGCAGCTTGGATACGGGAGGGCCCCAGCGACTGTTTTTT.

The chain links TRBV15 to TRBJ2-6, with D uncertain. The CDR3 runs to 17 residues. CDR1 is LNHNV, CDR2 YYDKDF, per germline (reference sequence). The V end lost 0 bases, the J end lost 0 bases, and 9 bases lay between the germline ends. The CDR3, as DNA: TGTGCCACCAGCAGAGATCTACAGCTCTCTGGGGCCAACGTCCTGACTTTC. This codes for CATSRDLQLSGANVLTF. The complete variable domain, with remaining parts taken from reference TRBV15 and TRBJ2-6, reads DAMVIQNPRYQVTQFGKPVTLSCSQTLNHNVMYWYQQKSSQAPKLLFHYYDKDFNNEADTPDNFQSRRPNTSFCFLDIRSPGLGDTAMYLCATSRDLQLSGANVLTFGAGSRLTVL.

The rearrangement links TRBV7-2 to TRBJ1-5; unclear D gene. This CDR3 comprises 14 residues. Germline lookup yields CDR1 SGHTA and CDR2 FQGNSA. Between the trimmed V and J ends, which lost 5 bases and 4 bases, there was a span of 12 bases. DNA for the CDR3: TGTGCCAGCAGCCCGACATCTTATAATCAGCCCCAGCATTTT. Amino acid sequence: CASSPTSYNQPQHF.

On this clone itself: The same CDR3 is also encoded by other DNA sequences in this sample. This chain links TRBV20-1 with TRBJ2-1; maybe TRBD2 (5 bases). This CDR3 comprises 11 residues. Trimming shortened V by 3 bases and J by 6 bases, and 6 bases separated the two germline ends. The germline gives CDR1 DFQATT, CDR2 SNEGSKA (reference sequence). CDR3 protein: CSASRGNEQFF. The CDR3 DNA sequence: TGCAGTGCTAGCCGGGGCAATGAGCAGTTCTTC.

V and J are TRBV10-2 and TRBJ2-2, with no clear D. The V end was cut by 8 bases, the J end by 0 bases, with 10 bases between. The CDR3 loop spans 14 amino acids. The germline CDR1 and CDR2 sequences are WSHSY and SAAADI. In DNA form, the CDR3 reads TGCGCCAGCGCCTCGAGCCCGAACACCGGGGAGCTGTTTTTT. The encoded protein is CASASSPNTGELFF.